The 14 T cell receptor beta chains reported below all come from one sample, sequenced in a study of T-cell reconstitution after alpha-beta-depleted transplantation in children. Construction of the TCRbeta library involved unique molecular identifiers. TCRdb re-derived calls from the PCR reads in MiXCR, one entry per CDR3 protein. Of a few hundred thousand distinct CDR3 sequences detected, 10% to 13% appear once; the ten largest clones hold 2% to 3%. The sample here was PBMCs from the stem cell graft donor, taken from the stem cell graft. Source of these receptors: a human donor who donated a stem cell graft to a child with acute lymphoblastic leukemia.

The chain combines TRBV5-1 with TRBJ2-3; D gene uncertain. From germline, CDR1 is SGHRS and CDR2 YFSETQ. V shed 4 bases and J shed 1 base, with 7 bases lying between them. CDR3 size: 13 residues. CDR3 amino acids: CASSKMGTDTQYF. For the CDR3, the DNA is TGCGCCAGCAGCAAGATGGGCACAGATACGCAGTATTTT. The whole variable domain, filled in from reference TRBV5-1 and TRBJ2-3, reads KAGVTQTPRYLIKTRGQQVTLSCSPISGHRSVSWYQQTPGQGLQFLFEYFSETQRNKGNFPGRFSGRQFSNSRSEMNVSTLELGDSALYLCASSKMGTDTQYFGPGTRLTVL.

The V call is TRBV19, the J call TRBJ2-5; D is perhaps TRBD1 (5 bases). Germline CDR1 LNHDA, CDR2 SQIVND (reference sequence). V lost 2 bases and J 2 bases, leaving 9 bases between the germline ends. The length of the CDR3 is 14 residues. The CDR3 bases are TGTGCCAGTAGTATAAGCACAGGACAAGAGACCCAGTACTTC. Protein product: CASSISTGQETQYF.

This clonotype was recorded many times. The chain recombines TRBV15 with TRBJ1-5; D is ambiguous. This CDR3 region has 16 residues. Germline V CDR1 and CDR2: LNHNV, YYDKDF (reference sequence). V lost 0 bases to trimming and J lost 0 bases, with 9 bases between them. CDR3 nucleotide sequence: TGTGCCACCAGCAGAGAGCCAGCCTATAGCAATCAGCCCCAGCATTTT. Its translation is CATSREPAYSNQPQHF.

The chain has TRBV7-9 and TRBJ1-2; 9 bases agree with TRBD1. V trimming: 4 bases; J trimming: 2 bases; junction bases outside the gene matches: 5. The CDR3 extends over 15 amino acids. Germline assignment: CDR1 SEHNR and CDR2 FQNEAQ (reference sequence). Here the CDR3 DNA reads TGTGCCAGCAGCTCCCGACAGGGGGTAAACTATGGCTACACCTTC. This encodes CASSSRQGVNYGYTF.

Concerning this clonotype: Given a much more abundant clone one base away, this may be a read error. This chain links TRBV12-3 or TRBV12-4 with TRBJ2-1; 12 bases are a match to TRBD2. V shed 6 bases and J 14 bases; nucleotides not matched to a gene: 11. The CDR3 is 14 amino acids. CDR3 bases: TGTGCCAGCAGCCCAACTGGACTAGCGGGAAAGGAGTTCTTC. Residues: CASSPTGLAGKEFF.

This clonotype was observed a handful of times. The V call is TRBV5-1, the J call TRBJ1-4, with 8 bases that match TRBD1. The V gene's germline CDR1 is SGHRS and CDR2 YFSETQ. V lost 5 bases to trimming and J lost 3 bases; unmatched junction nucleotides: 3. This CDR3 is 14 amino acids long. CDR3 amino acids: CASSSTGANEKLFF. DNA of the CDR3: TGCGCCAGCAGTTCGACAGGGGCTAATGAAAAACTGTTTTTT.

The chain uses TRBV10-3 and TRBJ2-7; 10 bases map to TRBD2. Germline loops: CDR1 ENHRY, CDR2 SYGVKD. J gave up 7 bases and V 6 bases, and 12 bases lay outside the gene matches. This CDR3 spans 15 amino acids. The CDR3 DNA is TGTGCCATCAGGACCGGGACTAGCGCCTCTCCGGAGCAGTACTTC. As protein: CAIRTGTSASPEQYF.

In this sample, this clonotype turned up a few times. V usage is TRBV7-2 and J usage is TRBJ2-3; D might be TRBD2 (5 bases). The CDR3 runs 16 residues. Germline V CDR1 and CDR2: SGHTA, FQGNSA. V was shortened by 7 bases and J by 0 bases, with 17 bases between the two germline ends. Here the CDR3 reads CASNSVPWTSTDTQYF. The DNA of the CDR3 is TGTGCCAGCAACTCAGTCCCCTGGACTAGCACAGATACGCAGTATTTT.

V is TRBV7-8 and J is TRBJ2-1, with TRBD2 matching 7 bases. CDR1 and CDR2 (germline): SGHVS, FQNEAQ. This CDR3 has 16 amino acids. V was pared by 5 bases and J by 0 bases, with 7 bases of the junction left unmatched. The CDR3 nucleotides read TGTGCCAGCAGCCGAGGAGCGGGAAGCTCCTACAATGAGCAGTTCTTC. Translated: CASSRGAGSSYNEQFF. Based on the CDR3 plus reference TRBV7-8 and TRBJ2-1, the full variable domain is GAGVSQSPRYKVAKRGQDVALRCDPISGHVSLFWYQQALGQGPEFLTYFQNEAQLDKSGLPSDRFFAERPEGSVSTLKIQRTQQEDSAVYLCASSRGAGSSYNEQFFGPGTRLTVL.

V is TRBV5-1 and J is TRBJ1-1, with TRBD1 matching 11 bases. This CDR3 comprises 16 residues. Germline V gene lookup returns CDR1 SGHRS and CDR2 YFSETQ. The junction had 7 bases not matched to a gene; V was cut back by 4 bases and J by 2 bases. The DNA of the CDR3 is TGCGCCAGCAGCGGGGGGACAGGGGGTTTTAACACTGAAGCTTTCTTT. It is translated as CASSGGTGGFNTEAFF.

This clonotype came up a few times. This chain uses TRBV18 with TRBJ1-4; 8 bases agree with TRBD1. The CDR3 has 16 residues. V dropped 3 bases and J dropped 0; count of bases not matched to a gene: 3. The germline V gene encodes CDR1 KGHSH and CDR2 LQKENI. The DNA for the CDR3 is TGTGCCAGCTCACCGCAGGGGGCCGCAACTAATGAAAAACTGTTTTTT. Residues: CASSPQGAATNEKLFF.

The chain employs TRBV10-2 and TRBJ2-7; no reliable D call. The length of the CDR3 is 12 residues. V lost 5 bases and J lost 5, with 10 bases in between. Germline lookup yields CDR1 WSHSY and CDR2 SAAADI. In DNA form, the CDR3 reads TGCGCCAGCAGTCCCGTCCCCCACGAGCAGTACTTC. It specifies CASSPVPHEQYF.

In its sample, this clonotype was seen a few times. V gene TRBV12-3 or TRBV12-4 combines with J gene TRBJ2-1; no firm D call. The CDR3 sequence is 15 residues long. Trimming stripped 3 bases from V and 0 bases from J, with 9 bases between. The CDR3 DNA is TGTGCCAGCAGTTTTCGGGTGAGCTCCTACAATGAGCAGTTCTTC. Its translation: CASSFRVSSYNEQFF.

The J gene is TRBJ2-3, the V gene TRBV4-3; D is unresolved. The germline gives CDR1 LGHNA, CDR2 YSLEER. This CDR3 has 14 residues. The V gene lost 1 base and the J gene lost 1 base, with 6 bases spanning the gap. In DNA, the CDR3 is TGCGCCAGCAGCCAAGTTCTAGGCACAGATACGCAGTATTTT. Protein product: CASSQVLGTDTQYF.